The entry below gives a single T cell receptor (beta chain) sequence along with its context. Its cognate antigen is unknown. The entry originates in a study of metastatic and nonmetastatic thyroid tumors. Study in general: Malignant thyroid and benign thyroid patients provided blood and tumor or nodule tissue whose repertoires were compared. Findings and limits, study-wide: Reportedly, malignant thyroid tumors had significantly higher TCR beta diversity than benign nodules, in blood and tumor.

The V segment lost 3 bases and the J segment 4 bases; nucleotides outside the gene matches: 6. Germline V gives CDR1 SNHLY, CDR2 FYNNEI. The CDR3 has 15 residues. Patients were all untreated before their thyroid surgery. In the original processing: Using the CDR3 differences seen across clinicopathological groups, the authors built a distant-metastasis classifier for papillary thyroid cancer, which was meant to discriminate distant-metastatic patients. MiXCR reprocessed the PCR reads for TCRdb. The V and J calls were determined by TCRdb, not by the authors. Of around 34,000 clones listed, about a fifth are singletons.

The specimen was tumor tissue. This sequence was found in a male donor with papillary thyroid cancer or a benign thyroid nodule (not recorded which). Some clones in this sample may be carry-over from other donors' samples. This rearrangement joins TRBV2 to TRBJ2-1, with TRBD2 identical over 7 bases. DNA of the CDR3: TGTGCCAGCAGTGATTCGAGCGGGGTTTACAATGAGCAGTTCTTC. Protein: CASSDSSGVYNEQFF. Supplemented by reference TRBV2 and TRBJ2-1, the full variable domain reads EPEVTQTPSHQVTQMGQEVILRCVPISNHLYFYWYRQILGQKVEFLVSFYNNEISEKSEIFDDQFSVERPDGSNFTLKIRSTKLEDSAMYFCASSDSSGVYNEQFFGPGTRLTVL.